This entry is about one T cell receptor beta chain. The antigen is unknown. The source of the sample is a study of cytomegalovirus exposure and HLA in healthy donors. Study-level information: From about 179 million T cells, an earlier analysis saw 117 million unique TCR beta sequences.

Study results and caveats: An apparent linkage of common viral pathogens to several of the most significant clusters emerged in a later analysis. Later, TCR association rates were found to vary by HLA locus, highest for DRB1 and lowest for HLA-C. It was shown in a later analysis that HLA-associated TCR beta chains were more clonally expanded than other, equally common chains.

From germline, CDR1 is SNHLY and CDR2 FYNNEI. The CDR3 contains 14 residues. Germline trimming cut 4 bases from V and 3 bases from J; bases unmatched to any gene: 1. Researchers ran the PCR with 60 Vbeta and 13 Jbeta primers. TCRdb's copy holds only in-frame clones and misses some; the assay was immunoSEQ multiplex PCR. The table shows more than 95,000 clones, with over 70% occurring only once. This receptor was obtained from a male donor in good health and CMV-seronegative. This sequence joins TRBV2 and TRBJ2-3; 10 positions match TRBD2. The sample consisted of PBMCs. The CDR3: CASSVAGGTDTQYF. As DNA, the CDR3 is TGTGCCAGCAGTGTAGCGGGAGGTACAGATACGCAGTATTTT.